The present TCR beta chain was sequenced within a study of breast tumors, draining lymph nodes, adjacent tissues. TCRdb processed the multiplex PCR reads anew with MiXCR; each CDR3 protein has one entry. Of over 200,000 distinct CDR3 sequences listed, around 32% are singletons. General study points: Tumor repertoires ranked between lymph nodes and nontumor tissue in diversity, with V and J gene preferences.

The lymph nodes were axillary draining lymph nodes from breast cancer patients. The CDR3 has 16 amino acids. Per the germline V gene, CDR1 is LGHDT and CDR2 is YNNKEL (reference sequence). V lost 1 base to trimming and J lost 0 bases, with 11 bases between them. A few counts support this clonotype. Its target is not known. This TCR derives from a female donor with breast cancer. Some clones in this sample may be carry-over from other donors' samples. Input material: axillary lymph node tissue. The chain uses TRBV3-1 and TRBJ2-3; D gene ambiguous. The chain's CDR3 is CASSQGSTTSTDTQYF. The CDR3 nucleotides read TGTGCCAGCAGCCAAGGTTCGACAACTAGCACAGATACGCAGTATTTT.